Sequencing of this TCR beta chain was carried out in a study of PD-1 blockade in classical Hodgkin lymphoma. Notes on the study in general: Complete responders started with a diversity level that resembled newly diagnosed patients at baseline.

Details on this clone: Its antigen is still unknown.

Time point described: cycle 4 day 1 (C4D1), after about 6 weeks of nivolumab. Relapse was seen in all patients after autologous stem cell transplantation, and brentuximab vedotin exposure was variable. Investigators isolated CD4+ T cells from thawed PBMCs through magnetic negative selection. The best responses consisted of complete response, partial response or progressive disease. Profiling relied on immunoSEQ multiplex PCR, and the TCRdb table lists in-frame clones only, not all of them. Of 10,000 to 15,000 clones detected, roughly 80% appear once; the ten largest clones hold 0.75% to 0.95%. Trimming left V 6 bases short and J 8 bases short, with 13 bases between. Germline values: CDR1 DFQATT, CDR2 SNEGSKA (reference sequence). The CDR3 loop spans 11 amino acids.

The chain has TRBV20-1 and TRBJ1-1; no clear D gene. The sample here was CD4+ T cells from blood, taken before the fourth cycle of nivolumab. The receptor was isolated from a human donor with classical Hodgkin lymphoma. The CDR3 spells CSATPGLEAFF. Written as DNA, the CDR3 is TGCAGTGCCACCCCCGGGCTGGAAGCTTTCTTT.